The 8 T cell receptor beta chains listed next were all sequenced from one sample in a study of cytomegalovirus exposure and HLA in healthy donors. PCR was performed using 60 Vbeta and 13 Jbeta primers. Sequencing was performed with immunoSEQ multiplex PCR; in TCRdb, only in-frame clones are kept and a portion is missing. This repertoire shows about 70,000 clones, approximately 80% found once; its top ten account for around 3%. Sequences were obtained from PBMCs. The receptors come from a girl aged 5 to 17 in good health and CMV-seropositive.

V is TRBV4-1 and J is TRBJ2-7; 13 bases are a match to TRBD2. J lost 5 bases, V lost 3 bases, and 13 bases had no gene match. Germline CDR1 reads MGHRA; CDR2 reads YSYEKL. The length of the CDR3 is 18 residues. The CDR3 reads CASSHPDPTSGRSDEQYF. CDR3 in DNA: TGCGCCAGCAGCCATCCCGACCCGACTAGCGGGAGGTCTGACGAGCAGTACTTC.

CDR3 DNA sequence: TGTGCCAGCAGTTACCCAGGGGATAATTCACCCCTCCACTTT. It yields the protein CASSYPGDNSPLHF. The chain combines TRBV6-5 with TRBJ1-6, with D tentatively TRBD1 (6 bases). This CDR3 has 14 amino acids. The germline V gene has CDR1 MNHEY and CDR2 SVGAGI. The V and J ends lost 2 bases and 5 bases respectively, with 7 bases between them.

J is TRBJ1-3 and V is TRBV5-4; 10 positions match TRBD1. Germline V CDR1 and CDR2: SGHNT, YYREEE (reference sequence). The CDR3 is made up of 17 amino acids. Germline trimming cut 2 bases from V and 0 bases from J; bases unmatched to any gene: 5. The chain's CDR3 is CASSLRDRGTSGNTIYF. For the CDR3, the DNA is TGTGCCAGCAGCTTAAGGGACAGGGGAACCTCTGGAAACACCATATATTTT.

The CDR3 here is CASRTGTATYEQYF. The CDR3 DNA reads TGTGCCAGCCGGACCGGGACAGCTACCTACGAGCAGTACTTC. The J gene is TRBJ2-7, the V gene TRBV2; 7 bases are a match to TRBD1. Germline lookup yields CDR1 SNHLY and CDR2 FYNNEI. This CDR3 is 14 amino acids long. J gave up 2 bases and V 8 bases, and 9 bases lay outside the gene matches.

In its sample, this clone was seen once. The chain links TRBV28 to TRBJ2-7, with D perhaps matching TRBD2 (6 bases). The CDR3 consists of 16 residues. With 3 bases removed from V and 2 bases from J, the gap between germline ends came to 17 bases. CDR1 is MDHEN, CDR2 SYDVKM, per germline. CDR3 sequence: CASSLAGIITPYEQYF. The CDR3, as DNA: TGTGCCAGCAGTTTGGCGGGAATAATAACGCCCTACGAGCAGTACTTC.

The chain recombines TRBV6-5 with TRBJ2-7; D perhaps matches TRBD1 (6 bases). Germline V gene data show CDR1 as MNHEY and CDR2 as SVGAGI. The CDR3 has 13 amino acids. V lost 5 bases and J 5 bases, leaving 13 bases between the germline ends. The CDR3 DNA follows: TGTGCCAGCAGTCTGGGACATTTCCACGAGCAGTACTTC. Amino acids: CASSLGHFHEQYF.

V usage is TRBV5-6 and J usage is TRBJ2-7; 7 positions match TRBD1. The CDR3 contains 17 residues. Germline lookup yields CDR1 SGHDT and CDR2 YYEEEE. J was trimmed by 3 bases and V by 3 bases; bases with no gene match: 15. As DNA, the CDR3 is TGTGCCAGCAGCTCGTTCCAGACAGGGTTTGGTAACTACGAGCAGTACTTC. Protein: CASSSFQTGFGNYEQYF.

This clone appeared a few times. This rearrangement joins TRBV28 to TRBJ1-6; perhaps TRBD1 as D (6 bases). Trimming stripped 5 bases from V and 8 bases from J, with 16 bases between. The CDR3 extends over 15 amino acids. CDR1 MDHEN and CDR2 SYDVKM come from the germline V gene. The CDR3 DNA reads TGTGCCAGCAGTCCGGAAGGGGCAGGGGATTCACCCCTCCACTTT. This translates into CASSPEGAGDSPLHF.